This TCR beta chain emerged from a study of blood T cell repertoires in COVID-19. V was cut by 5 bases and J by 5 bases, with 20 bases left in between. The germline V gene encodes CDR1 LNHDA and CDR2 SQIVND (reference sequence). The CDR3 totals 16 residues. Some clones are missing from TCRdb's copy, which holds only in-frame ones; the method was immunoSEQ multiplex PCR. The repertoire holds 100,000 or so clones, with approximately 90% as singletons. The sequencing input was peripheral blood. This receptor was identified in an elderly woman with acute or convalescent COVID-19. The gene calls are TRBV19 and TRBJ2-3; no clear D. The CDR3 sequence is CASSRRQTRSVDTQYF. Written as DNA, the CDR3 is TGTGCCAGTAGTCGCCGGCAGACTCGCTCGGTAGATACGCAGTATTTT.